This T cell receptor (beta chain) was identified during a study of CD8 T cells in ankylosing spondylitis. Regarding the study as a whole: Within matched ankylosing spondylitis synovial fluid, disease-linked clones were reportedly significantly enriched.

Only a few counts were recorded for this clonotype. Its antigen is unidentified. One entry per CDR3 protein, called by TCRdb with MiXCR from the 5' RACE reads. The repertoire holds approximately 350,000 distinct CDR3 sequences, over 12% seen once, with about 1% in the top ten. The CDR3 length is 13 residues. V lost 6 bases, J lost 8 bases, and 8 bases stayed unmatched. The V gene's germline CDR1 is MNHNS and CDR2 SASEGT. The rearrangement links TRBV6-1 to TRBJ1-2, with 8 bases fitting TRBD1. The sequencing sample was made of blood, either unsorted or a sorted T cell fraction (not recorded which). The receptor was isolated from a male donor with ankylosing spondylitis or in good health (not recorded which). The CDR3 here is CASRTTGEGGYTF. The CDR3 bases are TGTGCCAGCAGGACGACAGGGGAGGGCGGCTACACCTTC.